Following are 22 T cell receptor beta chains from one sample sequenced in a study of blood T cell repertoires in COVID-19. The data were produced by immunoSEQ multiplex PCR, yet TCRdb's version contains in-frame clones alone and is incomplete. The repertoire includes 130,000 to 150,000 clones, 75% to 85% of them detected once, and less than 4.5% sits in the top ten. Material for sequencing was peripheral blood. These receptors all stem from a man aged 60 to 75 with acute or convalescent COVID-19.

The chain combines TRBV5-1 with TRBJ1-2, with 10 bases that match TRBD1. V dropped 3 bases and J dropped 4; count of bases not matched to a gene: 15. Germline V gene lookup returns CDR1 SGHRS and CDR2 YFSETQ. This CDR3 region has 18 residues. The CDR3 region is CASSSTPGTGALSYGYTF. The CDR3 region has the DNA TGCGCCAGCAGCTCAACTCCCGGGACAGGGGCCCTTAGCTATGGCTACACCTTC.

The CDR3 nucleotides read TGTGCCACCCGGGTCAGGGAGGATACTGAAGCTTTCTTT. It is translated as CATRVREDTEAFF. J is TRBJ1-1 and V is TRBV6-5; D might be TRBD1 (5 bases). This CDR3 region has 13 residues. Germline V gene data show CDR1 as MNHEY and CDR2 as SVGAGI. V was cut by 10 bases and J by 5 bases, with 17 bases left in between.

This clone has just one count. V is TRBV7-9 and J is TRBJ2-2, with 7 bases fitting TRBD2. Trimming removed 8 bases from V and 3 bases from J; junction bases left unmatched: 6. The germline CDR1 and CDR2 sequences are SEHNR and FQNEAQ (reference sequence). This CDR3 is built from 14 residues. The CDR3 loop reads CASHSLADTGELFF. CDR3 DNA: TGTGCCAGCCATTCTCTAGCGGACACCGGGGAGCTGTTTTTT. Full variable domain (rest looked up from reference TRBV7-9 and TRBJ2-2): DTGVSQNPRHKITKRGQNVTFRCDPISEHNRLYWYRQTLGQGPEFLTYFQNEAQLEKSRLLSDRFSAERPKGSFSTLEIQRTEQGDSAMYLCASHSLADTGELFFGEGSRLTVL.

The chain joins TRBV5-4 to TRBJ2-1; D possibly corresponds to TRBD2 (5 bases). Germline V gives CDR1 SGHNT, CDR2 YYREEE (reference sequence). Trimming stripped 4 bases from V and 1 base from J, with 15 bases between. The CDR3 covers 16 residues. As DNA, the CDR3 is TGTGCCAGCAGCCTCCTAGAGGGCCAGTCCTACAATGAGCAGTTCTTC. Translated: CASSLLEGQSYNEQFF.

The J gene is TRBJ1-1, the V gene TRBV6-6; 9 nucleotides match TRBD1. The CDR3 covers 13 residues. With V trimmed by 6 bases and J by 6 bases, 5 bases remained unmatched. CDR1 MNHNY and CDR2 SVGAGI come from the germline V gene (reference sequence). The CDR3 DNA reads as TGTGCCAGCAGCCGGGACAGGGTGTCTGAAGCTTTCTTT. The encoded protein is CASSRDRVSEAFF.

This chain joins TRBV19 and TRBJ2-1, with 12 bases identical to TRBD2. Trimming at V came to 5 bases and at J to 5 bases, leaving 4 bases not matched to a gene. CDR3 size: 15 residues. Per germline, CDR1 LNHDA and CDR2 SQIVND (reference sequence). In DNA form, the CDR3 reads TGTGCCAGTAGTCCCCGGACTAGCGGGAACAATGAGCAGTTCTTC. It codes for CASSPRTSGNNEQFF.

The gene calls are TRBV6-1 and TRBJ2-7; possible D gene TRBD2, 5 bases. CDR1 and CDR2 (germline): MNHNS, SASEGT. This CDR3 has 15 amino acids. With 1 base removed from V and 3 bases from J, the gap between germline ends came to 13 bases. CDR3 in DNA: TGTGCCAGCAGTGAAGGTCCCGGGAACTACTACGAGCAGTACTTC. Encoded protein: CASSEGPGNYYEQYF.

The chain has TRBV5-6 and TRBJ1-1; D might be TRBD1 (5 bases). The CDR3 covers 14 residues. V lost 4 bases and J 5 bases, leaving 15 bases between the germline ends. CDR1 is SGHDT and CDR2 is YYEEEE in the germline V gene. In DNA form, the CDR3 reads TGTGCCAGCAGCCTGGTCTTTGGGGCTACTGAAGCTTTCTTT. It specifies CASSLVFGATEAFF.

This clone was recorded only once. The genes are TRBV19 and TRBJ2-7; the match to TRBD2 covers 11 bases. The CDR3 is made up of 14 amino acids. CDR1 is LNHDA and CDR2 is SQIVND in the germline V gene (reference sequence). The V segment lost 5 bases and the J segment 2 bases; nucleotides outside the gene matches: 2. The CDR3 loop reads CASSLAGGPYEQYF. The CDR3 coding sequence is TGTGCCAGTAGTTTAGCGGGAGGGCCCTACGAGCAGTACTTC.

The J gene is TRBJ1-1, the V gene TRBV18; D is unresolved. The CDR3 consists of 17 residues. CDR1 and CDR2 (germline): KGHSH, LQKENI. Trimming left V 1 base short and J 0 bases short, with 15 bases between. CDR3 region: CASSPRQVKEVNTEAFF. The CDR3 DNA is TGTGCCAGCTCACCACGGCAGGTGAAGGAGGTGAACACTGAAGCTTTCTTT.

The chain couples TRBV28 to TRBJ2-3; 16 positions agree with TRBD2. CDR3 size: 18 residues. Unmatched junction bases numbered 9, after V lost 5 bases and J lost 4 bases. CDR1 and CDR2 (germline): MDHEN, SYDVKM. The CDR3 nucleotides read TGTGCCAGCAGTCTCCTGGGACTAGCGGGAGGGCCCCCAGATACGCAGTATTTT. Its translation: CASSLLGLAGGPPDTQYF.

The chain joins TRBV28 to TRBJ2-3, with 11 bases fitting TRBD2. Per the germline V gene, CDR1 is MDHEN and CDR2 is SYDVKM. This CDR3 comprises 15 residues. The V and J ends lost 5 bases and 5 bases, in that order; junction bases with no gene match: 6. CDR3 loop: CASSPLAGGIDTQYF. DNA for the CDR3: TGTGCCAGCAGTCCTTTAGCGGGAGGGATAGATACGCAGTATTTT. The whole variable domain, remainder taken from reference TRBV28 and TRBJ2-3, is DVKVTQSSRYLVKRTGEKVFLECVQDMDHENMFWYRQDPGLGLRLIYFSYDVKMKEKGDIPEGYSVSREKKERFSLILESASTNQTSMYLCASSPLAGGIDTQYFGPGTRLTVL.

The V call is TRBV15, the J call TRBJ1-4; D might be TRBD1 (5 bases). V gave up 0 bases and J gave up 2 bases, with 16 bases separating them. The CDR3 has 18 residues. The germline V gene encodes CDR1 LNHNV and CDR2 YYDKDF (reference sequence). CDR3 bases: TGTGCCACCAGCAGAGATCCCCCTGGGGCGCGGACTAATGAAAAACTGTTTTTT. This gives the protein CATSRDPPGARTNEKLFF. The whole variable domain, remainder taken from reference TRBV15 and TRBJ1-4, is DAMVIQNPRYQVTQFGKPVTLSCSQTLNHNVMYWYQQKSSQAPKLLFHYYDKDFNNEADTPDNFQSRRPNTSFCFLDIRSPGLGDTAMYLCATSRDPPGARTNEKLFFGSGTQLSVL.

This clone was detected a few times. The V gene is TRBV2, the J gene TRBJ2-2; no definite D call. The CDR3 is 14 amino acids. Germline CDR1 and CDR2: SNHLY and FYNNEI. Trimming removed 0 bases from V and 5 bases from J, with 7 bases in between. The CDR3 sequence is CASSEARLTGELFF. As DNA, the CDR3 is TGTGCCAGCAGTGAAGCGCGCCTAACCGGGGAGCTGTTTTTT. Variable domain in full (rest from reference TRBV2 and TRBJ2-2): EPEVTQTPSHQVTQMGQEVILRCVPISNHLYFYWYRQILGQKVEFLVSFYNNEISEKSEIFDDQFSVERPDGSNFTLKIRSTKLEDSAMYFCASSEARLTGELFFGEGSRLTVL.

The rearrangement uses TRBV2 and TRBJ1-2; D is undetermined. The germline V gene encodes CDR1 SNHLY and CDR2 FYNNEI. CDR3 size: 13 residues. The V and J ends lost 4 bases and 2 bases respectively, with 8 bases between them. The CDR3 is CASSGGGNYGYTF. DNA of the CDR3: TGTGCCAGCAGTGGAGGCGGAAACTATGGCTACACCTTC.

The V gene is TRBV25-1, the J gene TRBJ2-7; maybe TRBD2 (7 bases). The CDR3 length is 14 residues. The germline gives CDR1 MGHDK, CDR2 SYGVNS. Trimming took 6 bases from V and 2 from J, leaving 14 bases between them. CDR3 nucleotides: TGTGCCAGCAGCTTAAGGGGGGGCACCTACGAGCAGTACTTC. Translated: CASSLRGGTYEQYF.

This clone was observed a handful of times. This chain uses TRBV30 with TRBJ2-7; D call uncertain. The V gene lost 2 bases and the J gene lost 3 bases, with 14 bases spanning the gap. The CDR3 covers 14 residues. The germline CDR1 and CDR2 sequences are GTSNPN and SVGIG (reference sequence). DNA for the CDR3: TGTGCCTGGAGTCCTTACACGAGAGGCTACGAGCAGTACTTC. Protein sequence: CAWSPYTRGYEQYF.

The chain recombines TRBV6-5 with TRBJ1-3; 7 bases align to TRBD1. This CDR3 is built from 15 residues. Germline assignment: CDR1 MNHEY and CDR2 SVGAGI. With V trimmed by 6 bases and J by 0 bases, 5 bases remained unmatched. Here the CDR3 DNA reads TGTGCCAGCAGGGGGGACAGTATCTCTGGAAACACCATATATTTT. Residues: CASRGDSISGNTIYF.

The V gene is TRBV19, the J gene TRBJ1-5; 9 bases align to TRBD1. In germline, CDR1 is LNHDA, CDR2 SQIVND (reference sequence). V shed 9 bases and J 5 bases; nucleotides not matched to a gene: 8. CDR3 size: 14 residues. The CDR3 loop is CASSGTGSYQPQHF. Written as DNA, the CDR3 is TGTGCCAGCTCCGGGACAGGGAGTTATCAGCCCCAGCATTTT.

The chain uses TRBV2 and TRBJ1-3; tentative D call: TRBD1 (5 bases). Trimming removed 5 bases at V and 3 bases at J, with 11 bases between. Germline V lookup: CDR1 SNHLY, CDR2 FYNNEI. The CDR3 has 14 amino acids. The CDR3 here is CASSPQEYGNTIYF. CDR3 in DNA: TGTGCCAGCAGTCCACAGGAATATGGAAACACCATATATTTT.

The CDR3 coding sequence is TGCGCCAGCAGCTCCAGTCTAGCGGGAGACCAGTTCTTC. It specifies CASSSSLAGDQFF. The chain is built from TRBV5-1 and TRBJ2-1, with 10 positions matching TRBD2. From germline, CDR1 is SGHRS and CDR2 YFSETQ. Unmatched junction bases numbered 7, after V lost 3 bases and J lost 13 bases. The CDR3 is 13 residues long.

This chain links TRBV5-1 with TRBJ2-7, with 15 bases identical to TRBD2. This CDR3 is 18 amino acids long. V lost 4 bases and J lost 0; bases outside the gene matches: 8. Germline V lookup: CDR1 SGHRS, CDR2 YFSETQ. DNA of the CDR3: TGCGCCAGCAGCCTGGGACTAGCGGGAGGAGGGGCCTCCTACGAGCAGTACTTC. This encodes CASSLGLAGGGASYEQYF.